The source of this T cell receptor (beta chain) is a study of cytomegalovirus exposure and HLA in healthy donors. Study details: Earlier findings included 90 million to 120 million unique TCR beta sequences obtained from around 180 million T cells.

Points on this clone: A junction end diverges from the germline sequence, so it may reflect a read error.

Both 60 Vbeta primers and 13 Jbeta primers went into the PCR. Some clones are missing from TCRdb's copy, which holds only in-frame ones; the method was immunoSEQ multiplex PCR. The sample consists of approximately 200,000 clones, approximately 81% of them appearing once. This CDR3 comprises 15 residues. The germline V gene has CDR1 LNHDA and CDR2 SQIVND (reference sequence). The V and J genes are TRBV19 and TRBJ2-3, with a possible D match to TRBD2 (5 bases). The sample consisted of PBMCs. This receptor was taken from a woman aged 18-30 years in good health and CMV-seropositive. This CDR3 is CASSLTEASTDMQYF. In nucleotides, the CDR3 is TGTGCCAGTAGTTTGACTGAAGCTAGCACAGATATGCAGTATTTT.